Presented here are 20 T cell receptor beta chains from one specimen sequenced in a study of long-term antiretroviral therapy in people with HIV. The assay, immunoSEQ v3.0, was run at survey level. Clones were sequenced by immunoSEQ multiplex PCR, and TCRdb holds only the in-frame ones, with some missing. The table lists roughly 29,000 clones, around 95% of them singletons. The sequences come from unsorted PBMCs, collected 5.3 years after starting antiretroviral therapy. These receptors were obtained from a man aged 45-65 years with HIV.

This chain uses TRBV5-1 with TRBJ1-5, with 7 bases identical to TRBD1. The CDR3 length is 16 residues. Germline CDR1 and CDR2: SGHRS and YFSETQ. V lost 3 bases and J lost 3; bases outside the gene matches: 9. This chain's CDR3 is CASSSEGGPNNQPQHF. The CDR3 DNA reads TGCGCCAGCAGCTCGGAAGGGGGCCCCAACAATCAGCCCCAGCATTTT.

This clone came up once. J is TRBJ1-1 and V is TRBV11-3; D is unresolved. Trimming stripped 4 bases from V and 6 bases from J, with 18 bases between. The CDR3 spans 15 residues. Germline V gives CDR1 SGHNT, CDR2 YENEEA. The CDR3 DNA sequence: TGTGCCAGCAGCTATAGAGGCACCCACGAGGCTGAAGCTTTCTTT. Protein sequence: CASSYRGTHEAEAFF.

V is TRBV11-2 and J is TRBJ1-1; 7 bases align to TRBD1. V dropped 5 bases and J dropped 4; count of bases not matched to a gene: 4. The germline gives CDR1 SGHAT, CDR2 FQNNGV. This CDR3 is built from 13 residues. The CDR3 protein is CASSQPGGTEAFF. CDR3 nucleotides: TGTGCCAGCAGCCAGCCAGGGGGCACTGAAGCTTTCTTT. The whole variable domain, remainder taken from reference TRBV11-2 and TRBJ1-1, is EAGVAQSPRYKIIEKRQSVAFWCNPISGHATLYWYQQILGQGPKLLIQFQNNGVVDDSQLPKDRFSAERLKGVDSTLKIQPAKLEDSAVYLCASSQPGGTEAFFGQGTRLTVV.

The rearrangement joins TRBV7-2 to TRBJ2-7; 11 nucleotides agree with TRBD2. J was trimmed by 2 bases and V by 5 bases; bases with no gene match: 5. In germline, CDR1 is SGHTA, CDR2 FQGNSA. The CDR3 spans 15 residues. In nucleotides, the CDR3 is TGTGCCAGCAGCACCCTAGCGGGGGGTACCTACGAGCAGTACTTC. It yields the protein CASSTLAGGTYEQYF.

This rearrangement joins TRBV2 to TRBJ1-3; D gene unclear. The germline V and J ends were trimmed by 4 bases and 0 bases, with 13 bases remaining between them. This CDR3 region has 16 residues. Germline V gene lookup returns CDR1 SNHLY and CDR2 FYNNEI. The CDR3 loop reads CASSGGRSSSGNTIYF. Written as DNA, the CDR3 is TGTGCCAGCAGTGGTGGCAGGTCGAGCTCTGGAAACACCATATATTTT.

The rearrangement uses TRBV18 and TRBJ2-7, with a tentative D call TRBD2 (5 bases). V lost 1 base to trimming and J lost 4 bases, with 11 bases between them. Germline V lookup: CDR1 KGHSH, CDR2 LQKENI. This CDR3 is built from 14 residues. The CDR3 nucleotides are TGTGCCAGCTCACCACGAGGGAGAGAATACGAGCAGTACTTC. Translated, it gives CASSPRGREYEQYF. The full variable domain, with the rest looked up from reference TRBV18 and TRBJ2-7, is NAGVMQNPRHLVRRRGQEARLRCSPMKGHSHVYWYRQLPEEGLKFMVYLQKENIIDESGMPKERFSAEFPKEGPSILRIQQVVRGDSAAYFCASSPRGREYEQYFGPGTRLTVT.

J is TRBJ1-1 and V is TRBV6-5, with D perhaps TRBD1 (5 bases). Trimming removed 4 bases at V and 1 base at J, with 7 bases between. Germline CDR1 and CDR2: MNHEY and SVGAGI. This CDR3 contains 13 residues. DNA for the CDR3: TGTGCCAGCAGTTCGGGACCGAACACTGAAGCTTTCTTT. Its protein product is CASSSGPNTEAFF.

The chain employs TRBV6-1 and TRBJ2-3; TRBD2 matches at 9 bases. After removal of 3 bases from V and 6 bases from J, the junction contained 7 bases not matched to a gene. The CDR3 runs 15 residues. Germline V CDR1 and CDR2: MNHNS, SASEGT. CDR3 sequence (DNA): TGTGCCAGCAGTGATTTTCCTCTAGCGGGGGATACGCAGTATTTT. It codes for CASSDFPLAGDTQYF.

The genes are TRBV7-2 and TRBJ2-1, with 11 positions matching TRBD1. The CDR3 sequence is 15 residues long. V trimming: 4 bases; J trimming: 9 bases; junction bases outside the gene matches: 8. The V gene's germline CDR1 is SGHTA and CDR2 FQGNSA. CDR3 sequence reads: CASSSGTGGFAEQFF. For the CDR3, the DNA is TGTGCCAGCAGCTCCGGGACAGGGGGTTTCGCTGAGCAGTTCTTC.

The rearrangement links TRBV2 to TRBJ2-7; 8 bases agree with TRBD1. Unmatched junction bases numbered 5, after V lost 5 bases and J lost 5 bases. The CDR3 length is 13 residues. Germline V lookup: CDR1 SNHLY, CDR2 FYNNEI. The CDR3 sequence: CASSPRTGNEQYF. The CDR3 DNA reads TGTGCCAGCAGTCCCCGGACAGGGAACGAGCAGTACTTC. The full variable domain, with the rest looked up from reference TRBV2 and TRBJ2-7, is EPEVTQTPSHQVTQMGQEVILRCVPISNHLYFYWYRQILGQKVEFLVSFYNNEISEKSEIFDDQFSVERPDGSNFTLKIRSTKLEDSAMYFCASSPRTGNEQYFGPGTRLTVT.

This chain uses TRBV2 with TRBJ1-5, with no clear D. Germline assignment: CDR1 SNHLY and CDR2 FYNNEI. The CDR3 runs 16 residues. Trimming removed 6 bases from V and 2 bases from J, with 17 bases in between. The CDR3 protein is CASSPEALQGNQPQHF. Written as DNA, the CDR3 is TGTGCCAGCAGCCCTGAAGCTCTGCAGGGCAATCAGCCCCAGCATTTT.

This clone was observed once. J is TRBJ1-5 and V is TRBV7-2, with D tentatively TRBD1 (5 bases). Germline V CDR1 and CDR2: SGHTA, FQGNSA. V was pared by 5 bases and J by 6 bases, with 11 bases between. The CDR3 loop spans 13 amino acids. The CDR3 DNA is TGTGCCAGCAGCCAGACAGTAGGTCAGCCCCAGCATTTT. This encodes CASSQTVGQPQHF.

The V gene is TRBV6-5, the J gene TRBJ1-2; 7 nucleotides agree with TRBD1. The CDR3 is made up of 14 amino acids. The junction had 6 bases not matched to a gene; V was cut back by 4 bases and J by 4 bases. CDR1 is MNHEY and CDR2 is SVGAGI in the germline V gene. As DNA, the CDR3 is TGTGCCAGCAGTTCTGACAGGGCCAGCTATGGCTACACCTTC. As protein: CASSSDRASYGYTF.

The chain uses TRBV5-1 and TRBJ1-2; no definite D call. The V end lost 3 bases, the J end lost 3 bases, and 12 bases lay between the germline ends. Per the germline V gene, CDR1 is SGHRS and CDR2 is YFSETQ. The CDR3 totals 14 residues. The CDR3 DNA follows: TGCGCCAGCAGCTCGTCTCCCGGGGACTATGGCTACACCTTC. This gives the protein CASSSSPGDYGYTF. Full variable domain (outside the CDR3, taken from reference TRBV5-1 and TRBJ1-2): KAGVTQTPRYLIKTRGQQVTLSCSPISGHRSVSWYQQTPGQGLQFLFEYFSETQRNKGNFPGRFSGRQFSNSRSEMNVSTLELGDSALYLCASSSSPGDYGYTFGSGTRLTVV.

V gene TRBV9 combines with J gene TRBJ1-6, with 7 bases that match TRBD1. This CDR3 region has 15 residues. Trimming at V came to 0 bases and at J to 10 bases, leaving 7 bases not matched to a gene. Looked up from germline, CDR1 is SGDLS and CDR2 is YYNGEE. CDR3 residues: CASSVGETGSSPLHF. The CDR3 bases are TGTGCCAGCAGCGTAGGTGAGACAGGGTCCTCACCCCTCCACTTT.

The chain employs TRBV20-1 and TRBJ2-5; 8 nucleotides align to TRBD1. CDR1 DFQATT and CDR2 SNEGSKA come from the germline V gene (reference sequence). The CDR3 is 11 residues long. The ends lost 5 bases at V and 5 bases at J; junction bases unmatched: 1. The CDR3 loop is CSAYRGETQYF. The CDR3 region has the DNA TGCAGTGCTTACAGGGGGGAGACCCAGTACTTC.

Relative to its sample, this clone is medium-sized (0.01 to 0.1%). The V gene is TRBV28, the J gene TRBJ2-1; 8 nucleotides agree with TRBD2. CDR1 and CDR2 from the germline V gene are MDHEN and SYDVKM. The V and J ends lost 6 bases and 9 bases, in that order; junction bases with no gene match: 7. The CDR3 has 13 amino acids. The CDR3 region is CASSIGTSGEQFF. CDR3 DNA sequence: TGTGCCAGCAGCATCGGGACTAGTGGTGAGCAGTTCTTC.

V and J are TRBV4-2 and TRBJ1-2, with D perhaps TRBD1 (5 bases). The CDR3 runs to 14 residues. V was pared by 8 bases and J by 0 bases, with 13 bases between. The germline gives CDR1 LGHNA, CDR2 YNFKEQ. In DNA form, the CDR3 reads TGTGCCAGCTCGGGGGGGGGAGCTAACTATGGCTACACCTTC. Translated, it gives CASSGGGANYGYTF.

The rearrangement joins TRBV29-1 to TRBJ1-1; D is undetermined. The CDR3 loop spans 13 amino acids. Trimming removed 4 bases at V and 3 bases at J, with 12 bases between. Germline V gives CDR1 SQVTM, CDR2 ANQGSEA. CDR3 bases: TGCAGCGTTGTTTCCCCGGAGGACACTGAAGCTTTCTTT. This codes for CSVVSPEDTEAFF.

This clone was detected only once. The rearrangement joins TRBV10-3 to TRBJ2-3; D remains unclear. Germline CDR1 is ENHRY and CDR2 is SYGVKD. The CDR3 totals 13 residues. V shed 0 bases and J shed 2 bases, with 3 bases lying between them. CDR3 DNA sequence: TGTGCCATCAGTGAGTCTCTCACAGATACGCAGTATTTT. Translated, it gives CAISESLTDTQYF.